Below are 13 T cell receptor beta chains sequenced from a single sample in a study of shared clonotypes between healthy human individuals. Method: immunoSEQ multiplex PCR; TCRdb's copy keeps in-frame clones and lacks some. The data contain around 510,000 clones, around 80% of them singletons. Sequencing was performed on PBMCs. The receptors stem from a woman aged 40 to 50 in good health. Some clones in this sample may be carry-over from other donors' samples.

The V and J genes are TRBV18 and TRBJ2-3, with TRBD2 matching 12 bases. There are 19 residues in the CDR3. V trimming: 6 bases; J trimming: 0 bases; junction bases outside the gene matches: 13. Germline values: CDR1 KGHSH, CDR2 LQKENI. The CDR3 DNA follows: TGTGCCAGCTCCCTTCCGGGACTAGCGGGCACACCAAGCACAGATACGCAGTATTTT. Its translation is CASSLPGLAGTPSTDTQYF.

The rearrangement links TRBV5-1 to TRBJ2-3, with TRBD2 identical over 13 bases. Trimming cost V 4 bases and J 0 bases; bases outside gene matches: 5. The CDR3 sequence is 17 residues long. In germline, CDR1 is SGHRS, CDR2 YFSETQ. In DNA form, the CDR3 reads TGCGCCAGCAGCCTCGGGACTAGCGGGATCAGCACAGATACGCAGTATTTT. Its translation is CASSLGTSGISTDTQYF.

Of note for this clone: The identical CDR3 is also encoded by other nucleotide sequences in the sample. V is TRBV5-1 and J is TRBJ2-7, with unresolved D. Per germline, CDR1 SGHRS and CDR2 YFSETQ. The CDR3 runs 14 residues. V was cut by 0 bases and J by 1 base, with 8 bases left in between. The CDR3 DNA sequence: TGCGCCAGCAGCTTGGTGGCAGGTTCCTACGAGCAGTACTTC. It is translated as CASSLVAGSYEQYF.

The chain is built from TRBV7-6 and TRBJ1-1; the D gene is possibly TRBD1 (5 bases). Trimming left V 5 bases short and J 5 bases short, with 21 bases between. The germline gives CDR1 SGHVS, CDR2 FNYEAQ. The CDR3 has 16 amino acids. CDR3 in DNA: TGTGCCAGCAGCCCGAAAATCCGGACTGGGGGGACTGAAGCTTTCTTT. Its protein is CASSPKIRTGGTEAFF.

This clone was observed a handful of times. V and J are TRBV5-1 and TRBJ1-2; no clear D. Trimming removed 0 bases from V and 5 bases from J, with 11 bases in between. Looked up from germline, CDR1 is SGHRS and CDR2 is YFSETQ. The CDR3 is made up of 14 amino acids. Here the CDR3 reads CASSLVSLRYGYTF. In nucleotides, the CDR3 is TGCGCCAGCAGCTTGGTAAGCCTTAGATATGGCTACACCTTC.

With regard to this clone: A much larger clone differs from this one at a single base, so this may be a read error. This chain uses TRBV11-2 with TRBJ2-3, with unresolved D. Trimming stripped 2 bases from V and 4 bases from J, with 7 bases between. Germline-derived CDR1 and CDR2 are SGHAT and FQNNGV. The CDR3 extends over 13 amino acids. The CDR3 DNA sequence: TGTGCCAGCAGCTTACTGGGCGCAGATACGCAGTATTTT. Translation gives CASSLLGADTQYF.

For the CDR3, the DNA is TGTGCCAGCAGCCCGGGACAGATATATGGCTACACCTTC. Its protein product is CASSPGQIYGYTF. V and J are TRBV7-2 and TRBJ1-2, with 7 bases aligning to TRBD1. Trimming took 5 bases from V and 5 from J; bases not matched to a gene: 5. Per germline, CDR1 SGHTA and CDR2 FQGNSA. The CDR3 length is 13 residues.

The CDR3 DNA sequence: TGTGCCAGCAGCTTAGCGGGCGGCTTCGACACCGGGGAGCTGTTTTTT. Amino acids: CASSLAGGFDTGELFF. This chain uses TRBV7-6 with TRBJ2-2; D is unresolved. In germline, CDR1 is SGHVS, CDR2 FNYEAQ. With 0 bases removed from V and 3 bases from J, the gap between germline ends came to 11 bases. The CDR3 length is 16 residues.

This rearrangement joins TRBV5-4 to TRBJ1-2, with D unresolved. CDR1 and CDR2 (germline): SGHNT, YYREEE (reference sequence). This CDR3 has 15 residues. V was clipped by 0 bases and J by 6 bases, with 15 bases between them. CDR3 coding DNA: TGTGCCAGCAGCTTGGGGCCGGGAGGGTTAAATGGCTACACCTTC. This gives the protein CASSLGPGGLNGYTF.

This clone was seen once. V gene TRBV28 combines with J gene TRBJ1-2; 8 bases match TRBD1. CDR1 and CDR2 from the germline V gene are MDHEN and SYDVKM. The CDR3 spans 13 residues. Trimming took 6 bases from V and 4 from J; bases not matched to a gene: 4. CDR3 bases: TGTGCCAGCAGGGGGGACAGGCCCTATGGCTACACCTTC. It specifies CASRGDRPYGYTF.

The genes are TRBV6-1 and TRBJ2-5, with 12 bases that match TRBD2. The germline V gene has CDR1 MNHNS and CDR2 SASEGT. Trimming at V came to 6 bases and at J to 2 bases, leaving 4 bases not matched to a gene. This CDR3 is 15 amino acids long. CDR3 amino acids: CASSLAGGIQETQYF. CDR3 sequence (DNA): TGTGCCAGCAGCCTAGCGGGAGGGATTCAAGAGACCCAGTACTTC.

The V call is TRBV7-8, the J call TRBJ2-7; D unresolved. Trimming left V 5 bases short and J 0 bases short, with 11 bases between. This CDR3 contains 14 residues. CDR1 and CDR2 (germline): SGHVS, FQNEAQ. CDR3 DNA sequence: TGTGCCAGCAGCCGCGTCCTGAGCTCCTACGAGCAGTACTTC. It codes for CASSRVLSSYEQYF.

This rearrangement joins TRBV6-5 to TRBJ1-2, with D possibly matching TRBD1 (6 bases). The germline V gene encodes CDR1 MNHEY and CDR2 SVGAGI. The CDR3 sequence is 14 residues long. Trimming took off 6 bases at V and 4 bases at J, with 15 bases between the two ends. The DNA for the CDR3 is TGTGCCAGCAGCGGGGGGCGCGGGGGCTATGGCTACACCTTC. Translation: CASSGGRGGYGYTF.